The next 23 T cell receptor beta chains were all read from a single sample in a study of shared clonotypes between healthy human individuals. The table came from immunoSEQ multiplex PCR; TCRdb's copy has only in-frame clones and leaves some out. The sample records roughly 550,000 clones, 95% to 96% being singletons. CD45RO-negative, CCR7-positively selected cells formed the naive CD8 fraction, excluding terminally differentiated effector memory CD45RA+ cells. Material for sequencing was naive CD8+ T cells sorted from blood. Receptors originate from a woman in her twenties or thirties in good health.

This clone was detected once. The chain joins TRBV28 to TRBJ2-7; 11 bases agree with TRBD2. Per the germline V gene, CDR1 is MDHEN and CDR2 is SYDVKM. The CDR3 extends over 16 amino acids. The V segment lost 3 bases and the J segment 5 bases; nucleotides outside the gene matches: 9. The CDR3 reads CASSLPTSGGPHEQYF. The CDR3 nucleotides are TGTGCCAGCAGTTTGCCTACTAGCGGGGGCCCCCACGAGCAGTACTTC.

V gene TRBV5-4 combines with J gene TRBJ1-1; D may be TRBD1 (5 bases). Germline V gene sequence: CDR1 SGHNT, CDR2 YYREEE (reference sequence). The CDR3 is made up of 13 amino acids. Trimming removed 4 bases from V and 6 bases from J, with 13 bases in between. CDR3 loop: CASSPQGQPEAFF. CDR3 DNA sequence: TGTGCCAGCAGCCCCCAGGGCCAACCTGAAGCTTTCTTT. The complete variable domain, with remaining parts taken from reference TRBV5-4 and TRBJ1-1, reads ETGVTQSPTHLIKTRGQQVTLRCSSQSGHNTVSWYQQALGQGPQFIFQYYREEENGRGNFPPRFSGLQFPNYSSELNVNALELDDSALYLCASSPQGQPEAFFGQGTRLTVV.

The V call is TRBV27, the J call TRBJ2-5, with D perhaps being TRBD1 or TRBD2 (5 bases each). CDR3 length equals 15 residues. Deletions cut 8 bases from V and 3 bases from J, with 19 bases between. In germline, CDR1 is MNHEY, CDR2 SMNVEV (reference sequence). The DNA for the CDR3 is TGTGCCAGCGGACCCGGGACCCTGGGAGAAGAGACCCAGTACTTC. Its translation: CASGPGTLGEETQYF.

The gene calls are TRBV5-6 and TRBJ1-2; 7 bases agree with TRBD1. Germline CDR1 is SGHDT and CDR2 is YYEEEE. There are 14 residues in the CDR3. Germline trimming cut 3 bases from V and 4 bases from J; bases unmatched to any gene: 6. CDR3 protein: CASSSMTGTYGYTF. The CDR3 nucleotides read TGTGCCAGCAGCTCTATGACAGGGACCTATGGCTACACCTTC.

The chain combines TRBV27 with TRBJ2-7; D is unclear. The CDR3 contains 13 residues. V was shortened by 6 bases and J by 4 bases, with 13 bases between the two germline ends. Looked up from germline, CDR1 is MNHEY and CDR2 is SMNVEV (reference sequence). Here the CDR3 reads CASSHGVGYEQYF. CDR3 bases: TGTGCCAGCAGCCACGGTGTTGGGTACGAGCAGTACTTC.

This chain joins TRBV9 and TRBJ2-2, with D perhaps TRBD1 (7 bases). The CDR3 sequence is 15 residues long. Trimming removed 3 bases at V and 4 bases at J, with 13 bases between. Germline CDR1 and CDR2: SGDLS and YYNGEE. CDR3 nucleotide sequence: TGTGCCAGCAGCGCAGGGGGGTCGGGCACCGGGGAGCTGTTTTTT. Its protein is CASSAGGSGTGELFF.

The chain has TRBV30 and TRBJ2-7, with D tentatively TRBD2 (6 bases). Trimming removed 2 bases from V and 5 bases from J, with 16 bases in between. The germline gives CDR1 GTSNPN, CDR2 SVGIG (reference sequence). The CDR3 is 14 residues long. CDR3 sequence: CAWSRLASSDEQYF. The DNA for the CDR3 is TGTGCCTGGAGTCGCCTAGCGTCGTCCGACGAGCAGTACTTC.

This clone has more than one count but fewer than ten. The genes are TRBV7-9 and TRBJ2-7, with D perhaps being TRBD1 or TRBD2 (5 bases each). The CDR3 covers 12 residues. The V end was cut by 8 bases, the J end by 0 bases, with 8 bases between. Germline V lookup: CDR1 SEHNR, CDR2 FQNEAQ (reference sequence). In DNA form, the CDR3 reads TGTGCCAGCGGGGGTAGCTCCTACGAGCAGTACTTC. This translates into CASGGSSYEQYF.

The chain joins TRBV5-4 to TRBJ2-7; D unclear. The CDR3 has 14 amino acids. Germline V lookup: CDR1 SGHNT, CDR2 YYREEE (reference sequence). Trimming cost V 0 bases and J 0 bases, with 7 bases left between them. In nucleotides, the CDR3 is TGTGCCAGCAGCTTGGGACTGGACTCCTACGAGCAGTACTTC. Encoded protein: CASSLGLDSYEQYF. Together with reference TRBV5-4 and TRBJ2-7, the CDR3 gives the full variable domain: ETGVTQSPTHLIKTRGQQVTLRCSSQSGHNTVSWYQQALGQGPQFIFQYYREEENGRGNFPPRFSGLQFPNYSSELNVNALELDDSALYLCASSLGLDSYEQYFGPGTRLTVT.

The chain couples TRBV19 to TRBJ2-7, with TRBD2 identical over 9 bases. The CDR3 has 15 residues. V lost 4 bases and J lost 4; bases outside the gene matches: 8. Germline V lookup: CDR1 LNHDA, CDR2 SQIVND (reference sequence). The CDR3 spells CASSTLSGSSYEQYF. CDR3 coding DNA: TGTGCCAGTAGTACCCTTAGCGGGAGCTCTTACGAGCAGTACTTC. Combining the CDR3 with reference TRBV19 and TRBJ2-7 gives the whole variable domain DGGITQSPKYLFRKEGQNVTLSCEQNLNHDAMYWYRQDPGQGLRLIYYSQIVNDFQKGDIAEGYSVSREKKESFPLTVTSAQKNPTAFYLCASSTLSGSSYEQYFGPGTRLTVT.

This rearrangement joins TRBV5-1 to TRBJ2-5; tentative D call: TRBD2 (5 bases). V was clipped by 1 base and J by 2 bases, with 12 bases between them. CDR1 and CDR2 from the germline V gene are SGHRS and YFSETQ. CDR3 length: 15 amino acids. The CDR3 sequence: CASSLNDPGQETQYF. The CDR3 region has the DNA TGCGCCAGCAGCTTGAATGACCCGGGGCAAGAGACCCAGTACTTC.

The genes are TRBV2 and TRBJ1-2, with D perhaps matching TRBD1 (6 bases). V was clipped by 6 bases and J by 4 bases, with 12 bases between them. The CDR3 is made up of 13 amino acids. CDR1 and CDR2 (germline): SNHLY, FYNNEI. CDR3 protein: CASSPGQPYGYTF. The DNA for the CDR3 is TGTGCCAGCAGCCCCGGACAGCCCTATGGCTACACCTTC. Supplemented by reference TRBV2 and TRBJ1-2, the full variable domain reads EPEVTQTPSHQVTQMGQEVILRCVPISNHLYFYWYRQILGQKVEFLVSFYNNEISEKSEIFDDQFSVERPDGSNFTLKIRSTKLEDSAMYFCASSPGQPYGYTFGSGTRLTVV.

This chain uses TRBV7-6 with TRBJ2-4; D ambiguous. CDR1 and CDR2 (germline): SGHVS, FNYEAQ. V was pared by 1 base and J by 6 bases, with 7 bases between. The CDR3 is 13 residues long. The CDR3 DNA follows: TGTGCCAGCAGCTTAGGGCTAGGAAACATTCAGTACTTC. This codes for CASSLGLGNIQYF.

The V gene is TRBV19, the J gene TRBJ1-2; D uncertain. V lost 3 bases to trimming and J lost 1 base, with 12 bases between them. The CDR3 is 15 amino acids. CDR1 LNHDA and CDR2 SQIVND come from the germline V gene (reference sequence). CDR3 coding DNA: TGTGCCAGTAGTATCAAAGGACGGCTTAACTATGGCTACACCTTC. The encoded protein is CASSIKGRLNYGYTF.

The gene calls are TRBV5-1 and TRBJ2-7; 7 nucleotides match TRBD1. With 4 bases clipped from V and 0 bases from J, the junction kept 4 bases outside the gene matches. The length of the CDR3 is 14 residues. Germline V gene sequence: CDR1 SGHRS, CDR2 YFSETQ. CDR3: CASSGDSSSYEQYF. The CDR3 nucleotides are TGCGCCAGCAGCGGGGACAGTAGCTCCTACGAGCAGTACTTC.

The gene calls are TRBV15 and TRBJ1-1; D is perhaps TRBD1 (5 bases). Deletions cut 0 bases from V and 6 bases from J, with 8 bases between. CDR3 length: 13 amino acids. CDR1 and CDR2 (germline): LNHNV, YYDKDF (reference sequence). In nucleotides, the CDR3 is TGTGCCACCAGCAGAGATCCGGGGGCTGAAGCTTTCTTT. It codes for CATSRDPGAEAFF.

V gene TRBV19 combines with J gene TRBJ2-1, with 10 bases that match TRBD2. Germline CDR1 reads LNHDA; CDR2 reads SQIVND (reference sequence). The CDR3 is 13 residues long. J lost 8 bases, V lost 5 bases, and 3 bases had no gene match. CDR3 region: CASSLAGVYEQFF. For the CDR3, the DNA is TGTGCCAGTAGTCTAGCGGGAGTTTATGAGCAGTTCTTC.

The V gene is TRBV9, the J gene TRBJ2-5, with D perhaps TRBD1 (5 bases). Trimming left V 0 bases short and J 4 bases short, with 10 bases between. This CDR3 comprises 14 residues. Looked up from germline, CDR1 is SGDLS and CDR2 is YYNGEE. The CDR3, as DNA: TGTGCCAGCAGCGTAGCTGAAGGGGCAGAGACCCAGTACTTC. It specifies CASSVAEGAETQYF.

This rearrangement joins TRBV7-9 to TRBJ2-7; D is possibly TRBD2 (6 bases). Trimming stripped 3 bases from V and 6 bases from J, with 15 bases between. The germline CDR1 and CDR2 sequences are SEHNR and FQNEAQ (reference sequence). CDR3 length: 14 amino acids. In DNA, the CDR3 is TGTGCCAGCAGCTTGAGTAGCGGACTTGTCGAGCAGTACTTC. The encoded protein is CASSLSSGLVEQYF. The full variable domain, completed using reference TRBV7-9 and TRBJ2-7, is DTGVSQNPRHKITKRGQNVTFRCDPISEHNRLYWYRQTLGQGPEFLTYFQNEAQLEKSRLLSDRFSAERPKGSFSTLEIQRTEQGDSAMYLCASSLSSGLVEQYFGPGTRLTVT.

The table lists this clone with a count of one. The chain couples TRBV6-5 to TRBJ2-2; D perhaps matches TRBD2 (6 bases). The length of the CDR3 is 12 residues. V was pared by 7 bases and J by 5 bases, with 8 bases between. Germline values: CDR1 MNHEY, CDR2 SVGAGI. CDR3 in DNA: TGTGCCAGCACGGGAGATACCGGGGAGCTGTTTTTT. Translated: CASTGDTGELFF.

This clone came up a few times. The V gene is TRBV7-8, the J gene TRBJ1-1; D uncertain. The CDR3 contains 11 residues. The V gene's germline CDR1 is SGHVS and CDR2 FQNEAQ. V was shortened by 5 bases and J by 11 bases, with 12 bases between the two germline ends. The CDR3 DNA sequence: TGTGCCAGCAGCCCCGGTTGGCGTGCTTTCTTT. Translation gives CASSPGWRAFF.

This clone was seen a handful of times. The chain links TRBV19 to TRBJ1-1; D unresolved. This CDR3 is 14 amino acids long. The ends were cut back, 7 bases at V and 2 bases at J, with 14 bases in the middle. CDR1 is LNHDA, CDR2 SQIVND, per germline (reference sequence). The CDR3 coding sequence is TGTGCCAGTATGGTTAATCGGAGAAACACTGAAGCTTTCTTT. Translated: CASMVNRRNTEAFF.

A remark on this clone: One end of the junction fails to match germline, which may point to a read error. The J gene is TRBJ1-1, the V gene TRBV2; D gene uncertain. Germline loops: CDR1 SNHLY, CDR2 FYNNEI. This CDR3 spans 14 amino acids. The CDR3 DNA reads TGTGCCAGCAGCGAAGACTTGGCGAACACTGAAGCTTTCTTT. Amino acid sequence: CASSEDLANTEAFF.